The 14 T cell receptor beta chains presented below share a single source sample, sequenced in a study of T cell changes during pregnancy in multiple sclerosis. The data were produced by immunoSEQ multiplex PCR, yet TCRdb's version contains in-frame clones alone and is incomplete. The sample records 40,000 or so clones, roughly 89% being singletons. Sample: CD4+ T cells from peripheral blood mononuclear cells, taken in the first trimester of pregnancy. The receptor source for this set is a female donor with multiple sclerosis, enrolled in a pregnancy study.

The V and J genes are TRBV6-6 and TRBJ1-4; 7 bases fit TRBD1. The V gene end was trimmed by 6 bases and the J gene end by 0 bases; junction bases not matched to a gene: 4. The germline CDR1 and CDR2 sequences are MNHNY and SVGAGI (reference sequence). This CDR3 has 15 amino acids. This CDR3 is CASSIGQATNEKLFF. The DNA of the CDR3 is TGTGCCAGCAGCATCGGACAGGCAACTAATGAAAAACTGTTTTTT.

The chain links TRBV13 to TRBJ2-1; 12 bases agree with TRBD2. Germline-derived CDR1 and CDR2 are PRHDT and FYEKMQ (reference sequence). The CDR3 consists of 20 residues. Trimming removed 6 bases from V and 1 base from J; junction bases left unmatched: 16. The CDR3 loop reads CASRPASGRALANSYNEQFF. For the CDR3, the DNA is TGTGCCAGCAGACCCGCTAGCGGGAGGGCCTTAGCTAATTCCTACAATGAGCAGTTCTTC.

The V call is TRBV7-9, the J call TRBJ2-1; TRBD1 matches at 8 bases. This CDR3 comprises 16 residues. V lost 5 bases to trimming and J lost 3 bases; unmatched junction nucleotides: 9. Looked up from germline, CDR1 is SEHNR and CDR2 is FQNEAQ (reference sequence). The CDR3 protein is CASSGTGLSFYNEQFF. CDR3 bases: TGTGCCAGCAGCGGGACAGGACTGTCTTTCTACAATGAGCAGTTCTTC.

The rearrangement links TRBV27 to TRBJ2-1, with 11 bases aligning to TRBD2. The length of the CDR3 is 15 residues. V was pared by 2 bases and J by 6 bases, with 3 bases of the junction left unmatched. Per germline, CDR1 MNHEY and CDR2 SMNVEV (reference sequence). CDR3 DNA sequence: TGTGCCAGCAGTTTAAAACTAGCGGGAGTCAATGAGCAGTTCTTC. Translation: CASSLKLAGVNEQFF.

The chain uses TRBV6-1 and TRBJ2-2, with a tentative D call TRBD1 (6 bases). CDR3 length: 15 residues. Trimming took 7 bases from V and 3 from J, leaving 15 bases between them. Germline CDR1 reads MNHNS; CDR2 reads SASEGT. DNA for the CDR3: TGTGCCAGCACCGAAGGTCAGGGGTACACCGGGGAGCTGTTTTTT. It specifies CASTEGQGYTGELFF.

V is TRBV5-6 and J is TRBJ2-2; TRBD2 aligns across 13 bases. The V and J ends lost 4 bases and 6 bases, in that order; junction bases with no gene match: 6. Germline loops: CDR1 SGHDT, CDR2 YYEEEE. The CDR3 is 16 amino acids. CDR3 in DNA: TGTGCCAGCAGCCTTCCGGGACTAGCGGGATCCGGGGAGCTGTTTTTT. Residues: CASSLPGLAGSGELFF. Drawing the rest from reference TRBV5-6 and TRBJ2-2, the complete variable domain is DAGVTQSPTHLIKTRGQQVTLRCSPKSGHDTVSWYQQALGQGPQFIFQYYEEEERQRGNFPDRFSGHQFPNYSSELNVNALLLGDSALYLCASSLPGLAGSGELFFGEGSRLTVL.

This chain connects TRBV27 to TRBJ1-4; TRBD1 aligns across 12 bases. Per the germline V gene, CDR1 is MNHEY and CDR2 is SMNVEV (reference sequence). The CDR3 sequence is 13 residues long. V lost 8 bases and J lost 8; bases outside the gene matches: 3. The DNA of the CDR3 is TGTGCCAGCCGGGACAGGGGGCTGGAAAAACTGTTTTTT. It is translated as CASRDRGLEKLFF.

This chain links TRBV18 with TRBJ2-7, with a tentative D call TRBD2 (6 bases). Trimming left V 3 bases short and J 7 bases short, with 22 bases between. The germline V gene encodes CDR1 KGHSH and CDR2 LQKENI. The CDR3 sequence is 16 residues long. The CDR3 bases are TGTGCCAGCTCACCCCCCGGGGGTCGGGGTCGACTAGAGCAGTACTTC. This gives the protein CASSPPGGRGRLEQYF.

The V gene is TRBV2, the J gene TRBJ2-7, with 9 bases fitting TRBD1. This CDR3 has 12 residues. The ends lost 6 bases at V and 6 bases at J; junction bases unmatched: 3. The germline V gene encodes CDR1 SNHLY and CDR2 FYNNEI. The CDR3 DNA reads as TGTGCCAGCAGCCAGACAGGGGGCGAGCAGTACTTC. Amino acid sequence: CASSQTGGEQYF.

This chain joins TRBV19 and TRBJ2-6; D gene ambiguous. Per the germline V gene, CDR1 is LNHDA and CDR2 is SQIVND (reference sequence). Trimming removed 3 bases from V and 0 bases from J, with 6 bases in between. The CDR3 is 15 amino acids. CDR3 DNA sequence: TGTGCCAGTAGTATCATTTCCTCTGGGGCCAACGTCCTGACTTTC. Translating it yields CASSIISSGANVLTF.

This clone was seen a handful of times. The J gene is TRBJ2-7, the V gene TRBV7-2; 8 nucleotides agree with TRBD2. V lost 1 base, J lost 3 bases, and 2 bases stayed unmatched. In germline, CDR1 is SGHTA, CDR2 FQGNSA. The CDR3 contains 14 residues. CDR3 sequence: CASSLGLAGYEQYF. CDR3 DNA: TGTGCCAGCAGCTTAGGTCTAGCGGGCTACGAGCAGTACTTC.

The chain carries TRBV28 and TRBJ1-4, with a possible D match to TRBD1 (5 bases). CDR1 and CDR2 (germline): MDHEN, SYDVKM. Deletions cut 6 bases from V and 4 bases from J, with 18 bases between. This CDR3 contains 16 residues. The CDR3 bases are TGTGCCAGCAGAAGTGACCAGGGCTCCTTTAATGAAAAACTGTTTTTT. It encodes CASRSDQGSFNEKLFF.

A single count supports this clone. The J gene is TRBJ2-7, the V gene TRBV19, with a possible D match to TRBD1 (9 bases). The CDR3 runs 14 residues. Trimming took off 10 bases at V and 3 bases at J, with 19 bases between the two ends. CDR1 and CDR2 (germline): LNHDA, SQIVND (reference sequence). The DNA of the CDR3 is TGTGCCATCGCGGGGGGACAGGGAAACTACGAGCAGTACTTC. This codes for CAIAGGQGNYEQYF. The full variable domain, with the rest looked up from reference TRBV19 and TRBJ2-7, is DGGITQSPKYLFRKEGQNVTLSCEQNLNHDAMYWYRQDPGQGLRLIYYSQIVNDFQKGDIAEGYSVSREKKESFPLTVTSAQKNPTAFYLCAIAGGQGNYEQYFGPGTRLTVT.

The genes are TRBV30 and TRBJ1-5; 7 bases are a match to TRBD1. The CDR3 has 15 amino acids. The V gene's germline CDR1 is GTSNPN and CDR2 SVGIG (reference sequence). V lost 6 bases and J lost 1; bases outside the gene matches: 9. The CDR3 sequence is CACLDRAQSNQPQHF. The DNA of the CDR3 is TGTGCCTGTTTAGACAGGGCCCAGAGCAATCAGCCCCAGCATTTT.